Included here is one T cell receptor beta chain sequence, with context. This receptor's antigen is unknown. Per-base quality was not reported, and no clone a single base away is much larger than it. The data stem from a study of blood T cell repertoires in COVID-19 (dated by TCRdb to 2019 to 2021). At the level of the whole study: Samples covering the acute and convalescent phases of COVID-19 were provided by collaborators in the United States, Italy and Spain. The material from the prospective study consisted of cDNA or gDNA derived from T cells, B-cell-depleted T cells, or PBMCs. Deeply sampled blood TCRbeta repertoires from subjects exposed to, actively infected with, or recovered from COVID-19 were included in the dataset. A freely available public database, intended as a resource for researchers studying the immune response to SARS-CoV-2, is where the repertoires were released. Samples were obtained from the ongoing ImmuneRACE study (first 160 participants) and from 950 to 1,500 subjects provided by 6 global collaborators. Nearly every sample came with metadata listing a de-identified subject ID, COVID-19 status, age in years and sex. Where available, HLA class I and class II types were taken from metadata supplied by the sample provider and were not determined by assay-based typing.

Collaborating institutions collected whole blood in K2EDTA tubes following their own protocols. For TCRbeta analysis, collaborators shipped samples in one of three forms: frozen whole blood, isolated PBMCs, or DNA extracted from either of those sample types. TCRbeta CDR3 regions were amplified from genomic DNA using the immunoSEQ Assay, a bias-controlled multiplex PCR. The source study handled its data this way. The number of nucleated cells in each sample was estimated from the amplification of reference gene primers within the assay. Sequence reads were collapsed and filtered to measure the absolute abundance of every unique TCRbeta CDR3 rearrangement. Productive Simpson clonality was computed per sample as the square root of Simpson's diversity index over productive rearrangements. This immuneACCESS table, as held by TCRdb, lists in-frame sequences with V and J called but not all clones. Of the missing ones, under half trace to an unresolved V gene in checked studies; the others have no known cause. V, J and clone size are those of that table, while D and trimming were read from the DNA. The sample table contains 45,000 to 55,000 clones; only one count was recorded for about four fifths of them. The top ten constitute over 4.5% of the sample.

Reading from cysteine to phenylalanine, the CDR3 counts 20 amino acids. The DNA shown is the 60-base CDR3, in frame from base 1. According to the germline V gene, CDR1 reads MGHRA and CDR2 reads YSYEKL. Trimmed from V: 0 bases; trimmed from J: 0 bases; junction bases lacking a gene match: 11. Study-wide findings and limitations: The amount of clinical and demographic metadata varied by source and participant and was provided uncurated.

Sequencing was performed on peripheral blood. This sequence originates from a human donor in a cohort sampled during active COVID-19. This chain is built from TRBV4-1 and TRBJ2-4; 10 bases in between match TRBD2. The CDR3 corresponds to CASSQDRSSGGRIAKNIQYF. The DNA sequence is TGCGCCAGCAGCCAAGATCGGTCTAGCGGGGGCCGGATAGCCAAAAACATTCAGTACTTC.